This T cell receptor (beta chain) was observed in a study of control samples from healthy donors and cancer patients. Germline values: CDR1 LGHNT, CDR2 FRNRAP. The V and J ends lost 5 bases and 4 bases, in that order; junction bases with no gene match: 10. The length of the CDR3 is 16 residues. Generated by immunoSEQ multiplex PCR, the TCRdb table keeps only in-frame clones and is missing some. The data show approximately 190,000 clones, about 91% seen once. The sequenced sample was blood. The receptor was derived from a man under 40 in good health. The rearrangement joins TRBV12-5 to TRBJ2-1; 8 bases are a match to TRBD2. CDR3 residues: CASGPGGAGAYNEQFF. The CDR3 DNA follows: TGTGCTAGTGGTCCCGGGGGAGCGGGGGCATACAATGAGCAGTTCTTC. The full variable domain, in which reference TRBV12-5 and TRBJ2-1 provide the parts outside the CDR3, is DARVTQTPRHKVTEMGQEVTMRCQPILGHNTVFWYRQTMMQGLELLAYFRNRAPLDDSGMPKDRFSAEMPDATLATLKIQPSEPRDSAVYFCASGPGGAGAYNEQFFGPGTRLTVL.